These 2 T cell receptor beta chains share one sample of origin, sequenced in a study of monozygotic twins with inflammatory bowel disease. TCRdb reprocessed the 5' RACE reads and stores each CDR3 protein as one record, lacking DNA. Its table records 300,000 to 350,000 distinct CDR3 sequences. Sample: blood. These TCRs come from a human donor with ulcerative colitis or Crohn's disease, or a healthy co-twin of an affected twin (not recorded which).

The V call is TRBV5-1, the J call TRBJ1-1; the TCRdb call, TRBD1, lacks DNA for checking. The CDR3 totals 15 residues. Germline V gene sequence: CDR1 SGHRS, CDR2 YFSETQ. CDR3 loop: CASSYTWDRGTEAFF.

The J gene is TRBJ2-3, the V gene TRBV10-3; no DNA is available, so the TRBD1 call from TCRdb remains unchecked. The length of the CDR3 is 15 residues. The germline CDR1 and CDR2 sequences are ENHRY and SYGVKD. The CDR3 here is CAISTEGWGTDTQYF.